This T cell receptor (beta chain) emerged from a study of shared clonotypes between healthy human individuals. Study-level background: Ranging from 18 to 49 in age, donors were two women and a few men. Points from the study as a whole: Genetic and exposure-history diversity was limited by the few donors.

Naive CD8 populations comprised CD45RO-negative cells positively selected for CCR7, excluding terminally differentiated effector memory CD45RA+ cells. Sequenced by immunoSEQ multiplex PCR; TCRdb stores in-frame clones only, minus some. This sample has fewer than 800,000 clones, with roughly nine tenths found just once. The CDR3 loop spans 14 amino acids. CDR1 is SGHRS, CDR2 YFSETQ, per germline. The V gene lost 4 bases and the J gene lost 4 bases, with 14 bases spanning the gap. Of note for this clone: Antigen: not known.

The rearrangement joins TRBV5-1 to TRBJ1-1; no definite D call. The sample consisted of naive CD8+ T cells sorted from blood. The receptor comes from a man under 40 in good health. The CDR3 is CASSPDGEVTEAFF. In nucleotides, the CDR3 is TGCGCCAGCAGCCCGGACGGGGAGGTCACTGAAGCTTTCTTT.